The 15 T cell receptor beta chains reported below all come from one sample, sequenced in a study of beta chain features in type 1 diabetes. Expressed TCRB transcripts were sequenced, since all the RNA that had been isolated was reverse transcribed. This table comes from immunoSEQ multiplex PCR, and its TCRdb copy is limited to in-frame clones, with some not included. Counted here are roughly 250,000 clones, around 9.6% occurring once; the ten biggest clones make up 0.03% to 0.04%. What was sequenced was naive CD4+ T cells from blood. The receptors derive from a woman younger than 30 in good health.

In this sample, this clone turned up a few times. V is TRBV27 and J is TRBJ2-2; tentative D call: TRBD2 (5 bases). This CDR3 is built from 16 residues. Germline CDR1 MNHEY, CDR2 SMNVEV (reference sequence). Between the trimmed V and J ends, which lost 1 base and 0 bases, there was a span of 9 bases. The DNA for the CDR3 is TGTGCCAGCAGTTTATATGGGGAGACGAACACCGGGGAGCTGTTTTTT. It is translated as CASSLYGETNTGELFF.

This clone has more than one count but fewer than ten. The chain couples TRBV7-2 to TRBJ1-3; D possibly corresponds to TRBD1 (5 bases). V was clipped by 6 bases and J by 9 bases, with 18 bases between them. This CDR3 region has 14 residues. Germline CDR1 is SGHTA and CDR2 is FQGNSA. In nucleotides, the CDR3 is TGTGCCAGCAGTTGGACACAGCCGGGAGGCACCATATATTTT. Protein sequence: CASSWTQPGGTIYF.

The chain combines TRBV27 with TRBJ1-6, with 11 bases lining up with TRBD1. Unmatched junction bases numbered 7, after V lost 5 bases and J lost 10 bases. The CDR3 is 15 amino acids. CDR1 is MNHEY and CDR2 is SMNVEV in the germline V gene (reference sequence). CDR3 bases: TGTGCCAGCAGTCCACCGGACAGGGGGCGGTCACCCCTCCACTTT. It codes for CASSPPDRGRSPLHF.

CDR3 in DNA: TGTGCCATCAGTGCGGGAGATCGGACTGAAGCTTTCTTT. This translates into CAISAGDRTEAFF. The chain employs TRBV10-3 and TRBJ1-1; D remains unclear. CDR3 length equals 13 residues. The V end lost 4 bases, the J end lost 5 bases, and 11 bases lay between the germline ends. The germline CDR1 and CDR2 sequences are ENHRY and SYGVKD.

The chain couples TRBV30 to TRBJ1-2, with D maybe TRBD1 (5 bases). CDR1 is GTSNPN and CDR2 is SVGIG in the germline V gene (reference sequence). This CDR3 is built from 14 residues. V lost 4 bases and J 1 base, leaving 13 bases between the germline ends. CDR3: CAWINRDYNYGYTF. CDR3 nucleotides: TGTGCCTGGATAAACCGGGACTATAACTATGGCTACACCTTC.

V is TRBV7-8 and J is TRBJ2-7; weak D call: TRBD1 (6 bases). Germline V CDR1 and CDR2: SGHVS, FQNEAQ. Trimming removed 0 bases from V and 3 bases from J, with 12 bases in between. CDR3 length: 15 amino acids. The CDR3 is CASSLAGTKSYEQYF. CDR3 coding DNA: TGTGCCAGCAGCTTAGCGGGGACAAAAAGCTACGAGCAGTACTTC.

The chain is built from TRBV5-1 and TRBJ1-1; D not resolved. CDR1 and CDR2 from the germline V gene are SGHRS and YFSETQ. V dropped 4 bases and J dropped 6 bases, with 16 bases sitting between them. This CDR3 region has 14 residues. This chain's CDR3 is CASSNSGDFAEAFF. The CDR3 DNA sequence: TGCGCCAGCAGCAACTCTGGAGATTTCGCTGAAGCTTTCTTT.

This clone was counted a few times. The V call is TRBV10-2, the J call TRBJ2-1, with 8 bases fitting TRBD1. The length of the CDR3 is 14 residues. Germline loops: CDR1 WSHSY, CDR2 SAAADI. The V gene end was trimmed by 3 bases and the J gene end by 7 bases; junction bases not matched to a gene: 5. This CDR3 is CASSEVTGVNEQFF. In DNA, the CDR3 is TGCGCCAGCAGTGAAGTGACAGGGGTGAATGAGCAGTTCTTC.

This clone showed up just once. The chain carries TRBV29-1 and TRBJ1-2; 7 nucleotides line up with TRBD1. Germline V lookup: CDR1 SQVTM, CDR2 ANQGSEA. This CDR3 is 11 amino acids long. V lost 6 bases, J lost 3 bases, and 1 base stayed unmatched. This CDR3 is CSVGTDYGYTF. The CDR3 nucleotides read TGCAGCGTGGGGACAGACTATGGCTACACCTTC.

This chain connects TRBV7-9 to TRBJ2-3; unclear D gene. V gave up 4 bases and J gave up 3 bases, with 5 bases separating them. This CDR3 has 12 amino acids. Per germline, CDR1 SEHNR and CDR2 FQNEAQ (reference sequence). The CDR3 DNA reads TGTGCCAGCAGCTCATCAACAGATACGCAGTATTTT. The encoded protein is CASSSSTDTQYF.

This clone has more than one count but fewer than ten. This chain connects TRBV29-1 to TRBJ2-5, with D possibly matching TRBD2 (6 bases). CDR1 SQVTM and CDR2 ANQGSEA come from the germline V gene. Trimming stripped 1 base from V and 7 bases from J, with 16 bases between. The CDR3 covers 14 residues. CDR3 sequence: CSVEVQRARGTQYF. DNA for the CDR3: TGCAGCGTTGAAGTCCAGCGGGCAAGGGGGACCCAGTACTTC. Full variable domain (missing parts from reference TRBV29-1 and TRBJ2-5): SAVISQKPSRDICQRGTSLTIQCQVDSQVTMMFWYRQQPGQSLTLIATANQGSEATYESGFVIDKFPISRPNLTFSTLTVSNMSPEDSSIYLCSVEVQRARGTQYFGPGTRLLVL.

The chain combines TRBV6-5 with TRBJ2-2; TRBD2 matches at 7 bases. Germline V gene data show CDR1 as MNHEY and CDR2 as SVGAGI. The length of the CDR3 is 15 residues. Unmatched junction bases numbered 10, after V lost 6 bases and J lost 6 bases. CDR3: CASSAKWEGAGELFF. CDR3 nucleotide sequence: TGTGCCAGCAGCGCAAAGTGGGAGGGCGCCGGGGAGCTGTTTTTT.

The chain combines TRBV30 with TRBJ1-2, with 9 bases aligning to TRBD1. CDR1 and CDR2 (germline): GTSNPN, SVGIG (reference sequence). CDR3 size: 16 residues. Trimming at V came to 6 bases and at J to 4 bases, leaving 15 bases not matched to a gene. CDR3: CACTGTGRLTGYGYTF. CDR3 sequence (DNA): TGTGCCTGTACCGGGACAGGGAGGCTCACGGGCTATGGCTACACCTTC.

The rearrangement joins TRBV6-6 to TRBJ2-6, with 7 nucleotides matching TRBD1. Trimming took 4 bases from V and 2 from J; bases not matched to a gene: 2. The CDR3 is 15 residues long. Germline V gene sequence: CDR1 MNHNY, CDR2 SVGAGI (reference sequence). CDR3 in amino acids: CASSSQGAGANVLTF. CDR3 nucleotide sequence: TGTGCCAGCAGTTCCCAGGGGGCTGGGGCCAACGTCCTGACTTTC.

This clone was found a few times. The J gene is TRBJ2-3, the V gene TRBV2; D is perhaps TRBD1 (5 bases). Trimming pared 3 bases from V and 4 bases from J, leaving 14 bases between. Germline loops: CDR1 SNHLY, CDR2 FYNNEI. This CDR3 has 15 residues. This CDR3 reads CASSDDGVGADTQYF. In DNA, the CDR3 is TGTGCCAGCAGTGATGATGGGGTAGGGGCAGATACGCAGTATTTT.